Presented here are 14 T cell receptor beta chains from one specimen sequenced in a study of CD8 T cells in ankylosing spondylitis (dated by TCRdb to 2016 to 2017). Library prep was done by 5' RACE. The run used an Illumina HiSeq 2500. The public reads were quality trimmed at Q25 with fastp and then assembled into clones with MiXCR by TCRdb, keeping productive beta chains. Duplicate CDR3 protein sequences are folded into a single record with the most common DNA and genes. The sample data list a few hundred thousand distinct CDR3 sequences, and more than 20% of these were observed just once. The biggest ten clones account for 3.5% of the sample. Input material: blood, either unsorted or a sorted T cell fraction (not recorded which). The receptor source for this set is a female donor with ankylosing spondylitis or in good health (not recorded which).

V usage is TRBV27 and J usage is TRBJ2-7, with TRBD1 matching over 8 bases. This CDR3 has 15 amino acids. Germline V gene lookup returns CDR1 MNHEY and CDR2 SMNVEV (reference sequence). With 4 bases clipped from V and 2 bases from J, the junction kept 7 bases outside the gene matches. The CDR3 nucleotides are TGTGCCAGCAGTTCCGATCGACAGGGGCCCTACGAGCAGTACTTC. It is translated as CASSSDRQGPYEQYF.

The sample holds a few counts of this clonotype. The chain is built from TRBV3-1 and TRBJ2-7; D not resolved. The CDR3 extends over 13 amino acids. The germline V and J ends were trimmed by 6 bases and 0 bases, with 9 bases remaining between them. The V gene's germline CDR1 is LGHDT and CDR2 YNNKEL (reference sequence). CDR3 region: CASRKPPSYEQYF. In DNA, the CDR3 is TGTGCCAGCAGAAAGCCCCCCTCCTACGAGCAGTACTTC.

The rearrangement uses TRBV29-1 and TRBJ1-5; 10 bases line up with TRBD1. Per germline, CDR1 SQVTM and CDR2 ANQGSEA. CDR3 length equals 14 residues. J was trimmed by 3 bases and V by 4 bases; bases with no gene match: 3. CDR3 nucleotide sequence: TGCAGCGTTGTAGGGACAGGGGCCAATCAGCCCCAGCATTTT. Amino acids: CSVVGTGANQPQHF.

This clonotype was picked up one time. This sequence joins TRBV11-2 and TRBJ2-1; weak D call: TRBD1 (5 bases). The germline V and J ends were trimmed by 2 bases and 8 bases, with 7 bases remaining between them. The CDR3 extends over 12 amino acids. Germline CDR1 reads SGHAT; CDR2 reads FQNNGV. The CDR3 loop is CASSLRGYEQFF. The CDR3, as DNA: TGTGCCAGCAGCTTAAGGGGATATGAGCAGTTCTTC.

This clonotype was detected a few times. The chain employs TRBV10-3 and TRBJ2-3; 11 bases match TRBD2. V shed 2 bases and J 9 bases; nucleotides not matched to a gene: 13. The V gene's germline CDR1 is ENHRY and CDR2 SYGVKD. The CDR3 is 17 residues long. In DNA form, the CDR3 reads TGTGCCATCAGTGAGGCCCTAGCGGGAGGTGAGGTGGGGACGCAGTATTTT. Protein sequence: CAISEALAGGEVGTQYF.

Many counts were recorded for this clonotype. V usage is TRBV7-6 and J usage is TRBJ2-2; 10 bases are a match to TRBD1. The ends lost 4 bases at V and 8 bases at J; junction bases unmatched: 7. In germline, CDR1 is SGHVS, CDR2 FNYEAQ. The CDR3 runs to 15 residues. CDR3 sequence (DNA): TGTGCCAGCAGCTATGGGACAGGGGCTAAGGGGGAGCTGTTTTTT. It is translated as CASSYGTGAKGELFF.

This clonotype was observed many times. CDR3 in DNA: TGCAGCGTGAGTAATGGAGGGTACACTGAAGCTTTCTTT. It specifies CSVSNGGYTEAFF. The rearrangement links TRBV29-1 to TRBJ1-1; no firm D call. This CDR3 has 13 amino acids. V was trimmed by 6 bases and J by 3 bases, leaving 14 bases between them. Germline V gene lookup returns CDR1 SQVTM and CDR2 ANQGSEA.

J is TRBJ2-3 and V is TRBV4-3; 16 nucleotides line up with TRBD2. The CDR3 consists of 16 residues. J gave up 3 bases and V 4 bases, and 1 base lay outside the gene matches. CDR1 LGHNA and CDR2 YSLEER come from the germline V gene. CDR3 protein: CASSRGLAGGTDTQYF. CDR3 coding DNA: TGCGCCAGCAGCCGGGGACTAGCGGGAGGGACAGATACGCAGTATTTT.

The chain employs TRBV19 and TRBJ2-1; TRBD2 matches at 10 bases. CDR3 length equals 16 residues. Germline V gene sequence: CDR1 LNHDA, CDR2 SQIVND (reference sequence). The junction had 7 bases not matched to a gene; V was cut back by 1 base and J by 7 bases. The CDR3 DNA is TGTGCCAGTAGTATAGCTAGCGGGAGCCTGGGGAATGAGCAGTTCTTC. Translated: CASSIASGSLGNEQFF.

V usage is TRBV5-1 and J usage is TRBJ2-3, with 8 bases fitting TRBD2. The V segment lost 4 bases and the J segment 3 bases; nucleotides outside the gene matches: 7. The CDR3 has 15 residues. Germline V CDR1 and CDR2: SGHRS, YFSETQ. In DNA, the CDR3 is TGCGCCAGCAGCCCGGGAGCGGGAGCGACAGATACGCAGTATTTT. Protein: CASSPGAGATDTQYF.

In its sample, this clonotype was seen a few times. The V and J genes are TRBV20-1 and TRBJ2-3, with 8 bases fitting TRBD1. The germline V gene encodes CDR1 DFQATT and CDR2 SNEGSKA (reference sequence). CDR3 length: 13 residues. Trimming at V came to 3 bases and at J to 7 bases, leaving 6 bases not matched to a gene. CDR3 loop: CSARPGQENTQYF. The CDR3 DNA reads as TGCAGTGCTAGGCCGGGACAGGAGAATACGCAGTATTTT.

This clonotype was seen many times. The chain joins TRBV29-1 to TRBJ2-1; D possibly uses TRBD1 or TRBD2 (5 bases each). The CDR3 is made up of 14 amino acids. The V gene lost 4 bases and the J gene lost 0 bases, with 10 bases spanning the gap. The germline gives CDR1 SQVTM, CDR2 ANQGSEA. CDR3 residues: CSVVRDDSYNEQFF. The CDR3 region has the DNA TGCAGCGTTGTTAGGGACGACTCCTACAATGAGCAGTTCTTC.

The chain joins TRBV27 to TRBJ2-5; D assignment may be TRBD1 or TRBD2 (5 bases each). The CDR3 consists of 15 residues. The V gene's germline CDR1 is MNHEY and CDR2 SMNVEV (reference sequence). The V end lost 2 bases, the J end lost 4 bases, and 14 bases lay between the germline ends. The CDR3 nucleotides read TGTGCCAGCAGTTTAAACGCAGGGAGTCGAGAGACCCAGTACTTC. Translation gives CASSLNAGSRETQYF.

This clonotype showed up many times. The rearrangement uses TRBV20-1 and TRBJ2-1; the D gene could be TRBD1 or TRBD2 (5 bases each). The CDR3 is 16 amino acids. Looked up from germline, CDR1 is DFQATT and CDR2 is SNEGSKA (reference sequence). V lost 6 bases and J 9 bases, leaving 27 bases between the germline ends. CDR3 in amino acids: CSASPPMGTKAIEQFF. For the CDR3, the DNA is TGCAGTGCCTCCCCCCCAATGGGGACGAAAGCGATTGAGCAGTTCTTC.